Shown below are 29 T cell receptor beta chains from a single sample sequenced in a study of memory CD4+ T cells and cytomegalovirus serostatus. Method: immunoSEQ multiplex PCR; TCRdb's copy keeps in-frame clones and lacks some. The top ten hold more than 0.95% of the sample, which has tens of thousands of clones, 74% seen once. Single viable CD3+CD4+CD8-CD45RO+ cells were sorted as the memory CD4+ T cells. The sample consisted of memory CD4+ T cells from blood. These receptor sequences come from an adult in good health and CMV-seropositive.

V gene TRBV7-2 combines with J gene TRBJ2-3; D is perhaps TRBD2 (5 bases). Germline V gene sequence: CDR1 SGHTA, CDR2 FQGNSA. Trimming took 2 bases from V and 4 from J, leaving 10 bases between them. The CDR3 contains 14 residues. CDR3 in DNA: TGTGCCAGCAGCTTAAATCCTAGCTCAGATACGCAGTATTTT. It is translated as CASSLNPSSDTQYF.

The chain has TRBV18 and TRBJ2-3; no firm D call. CDR3 length: 15 amino acids. The V gene lost 6 bases and the J gene lost 3 bases, with 16 bases spanning the gap. Germline assignment: CDR1 KGHSH and CDR2 LQKENI. The CDR3: CASSPSVVGTDTQYF. In nucleotides, the CDR3 is TGTGCCAGCTCGCCATCGGTCGTTGGGACAGATACGCAGTATTTT. The full variable domain, its missing parts supplied by reference TRBV18 and TRBJ2-3, is NAGVMQNPRHLVRRRGQEARLRCSPMKGHSHVYWYRQLPEEGLKFMVYLQKENIIDESGMPKERFSAEFPKEGPSILRIQQVVRGDSAAYFCASSPSVVGTDTQYFGPGTRLTVL.

The chain uses TRBV7-2 and TRBJ2-3; D not certain. The CDR3 is 14 residues long. In germline, CDR1 is SGHTA, CDR2 FQGNSA. Trimming cost V 0 bases and J 1 base, with 5 bases left between them. This CDR3 is CASSLAPGTDTQYF. CDR3 sequence (DNA): TGTGCCAGCAGCTTAGCCCCAGGCACAGATACGCAGTATTTT.

This clone was observed a single time. V is TRBV27 and J is TRBJ2-5; tentative D call: TRBD1 (6 bases). The CDR3 extends over 13 amino acids. The germline V and J ends were trimmed by 4 bases and 2 bases, with 8 bases remaining between them. CDR1 is MNHEY and CDR2 is SMNVEV in the germline V gene (reference sequence). Here the CDR3 DNA reads TGTGCCAGCAGTTGGACAGATCAAGAGACCCAGTACTTC. Its translation is CASSWTDQETQYF.

The chain recombines TRBV9 with TRBJ2-3; 10 nucleotides match TRBD2. The ends lost 4 bases at V and 4 bases at J; junction bases unmatched: 18. Germline-derived CDR1 and CDR2 are SGDLS and YYNGEE. The CDR3 has 19 residues. The chain's CDR3 is CASSPKSSRASGGADTQYF. CDR3 DNA: TGTGCCAGCAGCCCCAAAAGTAGTAGGGCTAGCGGGGGTGCAGATACGCAGTATTTT.

The V call is TRBV7-9, the J call TRBJ1-1; tentative D call: TRBD1 (5 bases). V lost 5 bases to trimming and J lost 5 bases, with 9 bases between them. CDR3 size: 12 residues. From germline, CDR1 is SEHNR and CDR2 FQNEAQ (reference sequence). CDR3 sequence: CASSVGVTEAFF. CDR3 nucleotides: TGTGCCAGCAGCGTGGGGGTGACTGAAGCTTTCTTT.

The chain carries TRBV18 and TRBJ1-2; 10 bases agree with TRBD1. The length of the CDR3 is 13 residues. Germline V gene data show CDR1 as KGHSH and CDR2 as LQKENI. V lost 5 bases, J lost 10 bases, and 7 bases stayed unmatched. The CDR3, as DNA: TGTGCCAGCTCAGGATCCGACAGGGGGCACTACACCTTC. Amino acid sequence: CASSGSDRGHYTF.

V and J are TRBV18 and TRBJ2-2, with D hard to call. CDR1 is KGHSH and CDR2 is LQKENI in the germline V gene. Trimming removed 2 bases from V and 7 bases from J, with 5 bases in between. CDR3 length: 12 residues. CDR3 region: CASSPMDGELFF. CDR3 DNA: TGTGCCAGCTCACCAATGGACGGGGAGCTGTTTTTT.

The sample holds one count of this clone. The chain joins TRBV11-1 to TRBJ2-3, with 7 bases aligning to TRBD2. Germline CDR1 SGHAT, CDR2 FQDESV (reference sequence). There are 16 residues in the CDR3. The junction had 9 bases not matched to a gene; V was cut back by 6 bases and J by 0 bases. The chain's CDR3 is CASRPGGGASTDTQYF. CDR3 coding DNA: TGTGCCAGCAGACCCGGGGGAGGGGCAAGCACAGATACGCAGTATTTT. Looking up the rest from reference TRBV11-1 and TRBJ2-3 gives the full variable domain: EAEVAQSPRYKITEKSQAVAFWCDPISGHATLYWYRQILGQGPELLVQFQDESVVDDSQLPKDRFSAERLKGVDSTLKIQPAELGDSAMYLCASRPGGGASTDTQYFGPGTRLTVL.

This rearrangement joins TRBV27 to TRBJ2-1; D perhaps matches TRBD1 (6 bases). V shed 5 bases and J shed 0 bases, with 17 bases lying between them. Germline loops: CDR1 MNHEY, CDR2 SMNVEV (reference sequence). CDR3 size: 17 residues. This chain's CDR3 is CASSPLRGGSSYNEQFF. CDR3 sequence (DNA): TGTGCCAGCAGTCCCCTAAGAGGGGGAAGCTCCTACAATGAGCAGTTCTTC.

This clone turned up a few times. Written as DNA, the CDR3 is TGCGCCAGCAGTAGTTCAGCCGTCACAGATACGCAGTATTTT. Translated, it gives CASSSSAVTDTQYF. The chain has TRBV5-1 and TRBJ2-3; D is uncertain. The CDR3 loop spans 14 amino acids. V was clipped by 5 bases and J by 2 bases, with 12 bases between them. Germline-derived CDR1 and CDR2 are SGHRS and YFSETQ.

The chain carries TRBV9 and TRBJ1-2; D perhaps matches TRBD1 (5 bases). Germline values: CDR1 SGDLS, CDR2 YYNGEE. V lost 0 bases, J lost 4 bases, and 13 bases lay in between. CDR3 length: 15 amino acids. CDR3 residues: CASSVGGTGRYGYTF. The CDR3 DNA follows: TGTGCCAGCAGCGTAGGGGGAACAGGACGCTATGGCTACACCTTC.

The rearrangement joins TRBV19 to TRBJ2-6; D is perhaps TRBD1 (5 bases). Trimming removed 4 bases at V and 4 bases at J, with 8 bases between. CDR3 size: 14 residues. The germline CDR1 and CDR2 sequences are LNHDA and SQIVND (reference sequence). CDR3 in DNA: TGTGCCAGTAGTACAGGGCCCGGGGCCAACGTCCTGACTTTC. It specifies CASSTGPGANVLTF.

The genes are TRBV2 and TRBJ2-2; D may be TRBD1 or TRBD2 (7 bases each). The length of the CDR3 is 15 residues. Deletions cut 8 bases from V and 5 bases from J, with 18 bases between. CDR1 and CDR2 (germline): SNHLY, FYNNEI. The chain's CDR3 is CASRRQGGGTGELFF. CDR3 coding DNA: TGTGCCAGCCGACGTCAGGGGGGAGGGACCGGGGAGCTGTTTTTT.

The rearrangement joins TRBV7-8 to TRBJ1-5, with D unclear. Germline lookup yields CDR1 SGHVS and CDR2 FQNEAQ. This CDR3 contains 20 residues. Trimming cost V 1 base and J 1 base, with 23 bases left between them. DNA for the CDR3: TGTGCCAGCAGCTTAGGGGCTCTTCGAAGGGTTGGAGTGAGCAATCAGCCCCAGCATTTT. Its translation is CASSLGALRRVGVSNQPQHF. The whole variable domain, filled in from reference TRBV7-8 and TRBJ1-5, reads GAGVSQSPRYKVAKRGQDVALRCDPISGHVSLFWYQQALGQGPEFLTYFQNEAQLDKSGLPSDRFFAERPEGSVSTLKIQRTQQEDSAVYLCASSLGALRRVGVSNQPQHFGDGTRLSIL.

This chain uses TRBV19 with TRBJ2-2, with 7 bases fitting TRBD1. This CDR3 is built from 15 residues. CDR1 and CDR2 from the germline V gene are LNHDA and SQIVND (reference sequence). The V segment lost 4 bases and the J segment 3 bases; nucleotides outside the gene matches: 5. CDR3 region: CASSNRGRDTGELFF. DNA for the CDR3: TGTGCCAGTAGTAATAGGGGGCGCGACACCGGGGAGCTGTTTTTT.

This clone was recorded a few times. J is TRBJ2-7 and V is TRBV6-1; D is unresolved. Trimming removed 1 base at V and 0 bases at J, with 4 bases between. The CDR3 has 13 amino acids. The germline CDR1 and CDR2 sequences are MNHNS and SASEGT. The chain's CDR3 is CASSEGSSYEQYF. The CDR3 bases are TGTGCCAGCAGTGAAGGCAGCTCCTACGAGCAGTACTTC.

J is TRBJ1-2 and V is TRBV7-6; weak D call: TRBD1 (6 bases). V lost 1 base and J 3 bases, leaving 12 bases between the germline ends. The germline V gene encodes CDR1 SGHVS and CDR2 FNYEAQ. The CDR3 length is 15 residues. The CDR3 loop reads CASSLGGAGDYGYTF. For the CDR3, the DNA is TGTGCCAGCAGCTTAGGGGGGGCCGGGGACTATGGCTACACCTTC.

The gene calls are TRBV4-1 and TRBJ2-2, with D maybe TRBD2 (6 bases). This CDR3 is built from 20 residues. In germline, CDR1 is MGHRA, CDR2 YSYEKL. V lost 0 bases, J lost 6 bases, and 26 bases lay in between. As DNA, the CDR3 is TGCGCCAGCAGCCAAGAGAGATTTACGTGGGCTAGCGCTGGTGCCGGGGAGCTGTTTTTT. Encoded protein: CASSQERFTWASAGAGELFF.

This clone came up once. The CDR3 coding sequence is TGTGCCATCAGGACAGTTAATGAGCAGTTCTTC. Translating gives CAIRTVNEQFF. V is TRBV10-3 and J is TRBJ2-1, with a possible D match to TRBD1 (5 bases). V was pared by 6 bases and J by 7 bases, with 7 bases between. The germline CDR1 and CDR2 sequences are ENHRY and SYGVKD. The CDR3 consists of 11 residues.

This rearrangement joins TRBV2 to TRBJ2-1, with 15 positions matching TRBD2. The CDR3 has 15 residues. Germline CDR1 and CDR2: SNHLY and FYNNEI. The J segment lost 7 bases and the V segment lost 7 bases, leaving 5 bases of the junction unmatched. CDR3 in DNA: TGTGCCAGCACCGGGACTAGCGGGGGGTGGAATGAGCAGTTCTTC. Its protein is CASTGTSGGWNEQFF.

The chain links TRBV5-1 to TRBJ2-7; D tentatively reads TRBD1 or TRBD2 (6 bases each). The CDR3 is 14 amino acids. V lost 4 bases to trimming and J lost 5 bases, with 16 bases between them. CDR1 and CDR2 from the germline V gene are SGHRS and YFSETQ. The DNA for the CDR3 is TGCGCCAGCAGCGGGGGGCCTGGTGATGACGAGCAGTACTTC. It specifies CASSGGPGDDEQYF. Looking up the rest from reference TRBV5-1 and TRBJ2-7 gives the full variable domain: KAGVTQTPRYLIKTRGQQVTLSCSPISGHRSVSWYQQTPGQGLQFLFEYFSETQRNKGNFPGRFSGRQFSNSRSEMNVSTLELGDSALYLCASSGGPGDDEQYFGPGTRLTVT.

The chain carries TRBV5-1 and TRBJ1-1; D may be TRBD1 (6 bases). Looked up from germline, CDR1 is SGHRS and CDR2 is YFSETQ. This CDR3 is 14 amino acids long. The V and J ends lost 2 bases and 6 bases respectively, with 14 bases between them. Here the CDR3 reads CASSLQPTGSEAFF. CDR3 nucleotide sequence: TGCGCCAGCAGCTTACAACCCACAGGGTCTGAAGCTTTCTTT.

This rearrangement joins TRBV7-9 to TRBJ1-1; a possible D gene is TRBD1 (5 bases). Per germline, CDR1 SEHNR and CDR2 FQNEAQ (reference sequence). V dropped 4 bases and J dropped 8 bases, with 14 bases sitting between them. CDR3 length: 13 amino acids. For the CDR3, the DNA is TGTGCCAGCAGCTGGGGCCGTCGCGCCGAAGCTTTCTTT. Residues: CASSWGRRAEAFF.

The rearrangement joins TRBV28 to TRBJ1-1, with a weak D call TRBD1 (6 bases). This CDR3 contains 16 residues. Germline V gene lookup returns CDR1 MDHEN and CDR2 SYDVKM. Trimming took 3 bases from V and 0 from J, leaving 14 bases between them. CDR3 bases: TGTGCCAGCAGTTTGGTGGACAGTTTTATGAACACTGAAGCTTTCTTT. Translated: CASSLVDSFMNTEAFF.

The rearrangement uses TRBV5-6 and TRBJ2-5; a possible D gene is TRBD1 (5 bases). Germline CDR1 reads SGHDT; CDR2 reads YYEEEE. This CDR3 region has 13 residues. V was trimmed by 4 bases and J by 2 bases, leaving 9 bases between them. The CDR3 bases are TGTGCCAGCAGCCGTGACAGTCAAGAGACCCAGTACTTC. Protein product: CASSRDSQETQYF.

The CDR3 DNA sequence: TGTGCCAGCAACATACTCATCTCTGGAAACACCATATATTTT. The encoded protein is CASNILISGNTIYF. This chain links TRBV6-1 with TRBJ1-3, with D uncertain. The CDR3 covers 14 residues. CDR1 and CDR2 (germline): MNHNS, SASEGT. Trimming removed 7 bases at V and 0 bases at J, with 10 bases between.

J is TRBJ2-1 and V is TRBV19; 10 nucleotides line up with TRBD1. Germline V gene sequence: CDR1 LNHDA, CDR2 SQIVND (reference sequence). V lost 6 bases and J lost 8; bases outside the gene matches: 4. The CDR3 is made up of 13 amino acids. In DNA form, the CDR3 reads TGTGCCAGTAGCTTCGGGACAGGGGATGAGCAGTTCTTC. Protein sequence: CASSFGTGDEQFF.

This sequence joins TRBV5-4 and TRBJ2-5; 11 bases line up with TRBD2. The J segment lost 5 bases and the V segment lost 2 bases, leaving 8 bases of the junction unmatched. Per the germline V gene, CDR1 is SGHNT and CDR2 is YYREEE (reference sequence). The CDR3 extends over 16 amino acids. The CDR3 region is CASSFGLAGGWETQYF. The CDR3 nucleotides are TGTGCCAGCAGCTTCGGTCTAGCGGGGGGTTGGGAGACCCAGTACTTC.